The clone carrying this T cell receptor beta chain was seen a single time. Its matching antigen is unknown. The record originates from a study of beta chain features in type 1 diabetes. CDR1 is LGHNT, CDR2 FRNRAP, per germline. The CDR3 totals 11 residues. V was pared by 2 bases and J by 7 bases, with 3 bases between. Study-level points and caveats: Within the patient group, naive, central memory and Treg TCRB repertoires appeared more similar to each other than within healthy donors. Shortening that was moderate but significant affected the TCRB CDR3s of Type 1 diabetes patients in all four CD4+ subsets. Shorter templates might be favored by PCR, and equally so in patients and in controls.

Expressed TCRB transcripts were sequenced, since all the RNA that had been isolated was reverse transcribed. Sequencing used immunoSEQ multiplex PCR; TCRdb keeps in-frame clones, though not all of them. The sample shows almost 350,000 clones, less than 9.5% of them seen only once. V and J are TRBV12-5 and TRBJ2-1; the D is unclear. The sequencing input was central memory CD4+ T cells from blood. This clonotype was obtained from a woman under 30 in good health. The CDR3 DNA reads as TGTGCTAGTGGTTTGTTGAATGAGCAGTTCTTC. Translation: CASGLLNEQFF.